The 13 T cell receptor beta chains below come from one sample, sequenced in a study of glioma-infiltrating T cells after dendritic cell vaccination. Clones were sequenced by immunoSEQ multiplex PCR, and TCRdb holds only the in-frame ones, with some missing. The sample lists about 82,000 clones, roughly 90% occurring once. This specimen consisted of blood, obtained before dendritic cell vaccination. The receptors were gathered from a human donor with glioblastoma.

The V and J genes are TRBV6-1 and TRBJ1-4, with 8 bases identical to TRBD1. After removal of 6 bases from V and 6 bases from J, the junction contained 3 bases not matched to a gene. This CDR3 spans 13 amino acids. Germline CDR1 MNHNS, CDR2 SASEGT. CDR3 sequence (DNA): TGTGCCAGCAGACAGGGGGTTGATGAAAAACTGTTTTTT. Its translation is CASRQGVDEKLFF.

The chain employs TRBV19 and TRBJ2-2, with 12 bases identical to TRBD1. The CDR3 runs to 17 residues. Germline V gene lookup returns CDR1 LNHDA and CDR2 SQIVND (reference sequence). After removal of 4 bases from V and 5 bases from J, the junction contained 8 bases not matched to a gene. The CDR3 sequence is CASSTGVGQGATGELFF. CDR3 DNA sequence: TGTGCCAGTAGTACGGGAGTGGGACAGGGGGCAACCGGGGAGCTGTTTTTT.

This rearrangement joins TRBV6-6 to TRBJ2-7; D is perhaps TRBD1 (6 bases). The CDR3 is made up of 16 amino acids. The germline gives CDR1 MNHNY, CDR2 SVGAGI (reference sequence). V lost 5 bases to trimming and J lost 6 bases, with 23 bases between them. The CDR3 nucleotides read TGTGCCAGCAGTATCACACAGGGATTAGGTCTCGGCGAGCAGTACTTC. Protein sequence: CASSITQGLGLGEQYF.

J is TRBJ2-7 and V is TRBV18; TRBD2 matches at 7 bases. The CDR3 has 13 amino acids. The J segment lost 6 bases and the V segment lost 5 bases, leaving 7 bases of the junction unmatched. The V gene's germline CDR1 is KGHSH and CDR2 LQKENI. For the CDR3, the DNA is TGTGCCAGCTCAAATGCCGGACTAGGCGAGCAGTACTTC. Its protein product is CASSNAGLGEQYF.

The chain couples TRBV11-2 to TRBJ2-3, with 8 positions matching TRBD2. Germline loops: CDR1 SGHAT, CDR2 FQNNGV. The V and J ends lost 4 bases and 3 bases, in that order; junction bases with no gene match: 9. The CDR3 is made up of 16 amino acids. CDR3 nucleotide sequence: TGTGCCAGCAGCTCCCGTGCGGGAGGAGGAACAGATACGCAGTATTTT. Residues: CASSSRAGGGTDTQYF.

This sequence joins TRBV7-9 and TRBJ2-5; perhaps TRBD1 as D (5 bases). Germline lookup yields CDR1 SEHNR and CDR2 FQNEAQ (reference sequence). Trimming cost V 1 base and J 2 bases, with 8 bases left between them. The length of the CDR3 is 14 residues. CDR3 DNA: TGTGCCAGCAGCTTAGGTCAGGGACAAGAGACCCAGTACTTC. Residues: CASSLGQGQETQYF.

The chain is built from TRBV5-1 and TRBJ1-4; 11 bases line up with TRBD1. The V and J ends lost 4 bases and 6 bases, in that order; junction bases with no gene match: 5. CDR1 and CDR2 (germline): SGHRS, YFSETQ. The CDR3 loop spans 15 amino acids. The CDR3 sequence: CASSRTGGLDEKLFF. CDR3 bases: TGCGCCAGCAGCAGGACAGGGGGCTTAGATGAAAAACTGTTTTTT.

The rearrangement uses TRBV9 and TRBJ2-7; the match to TRBD2 covers 7 bases. After removal of 0 bases from V and 10 bases from J, the junction contained 10 bases not matched to a gene. Germline CDR1 and CDR2: SGDLS and YYNGEE. The CDR3 length is 14 residues. The chain's CDR3 is CASSVDLADHIQYF. The CDR3 coding sequence is TGTGCCAGCAGCGTAGACCTAGCGGACCATATTCAGTACTTC.

To note about this clone: A read error may account for a junction end that differs from germline. Other DNA sequences of this sample code for an identical CDR3. CDR3 in DNA: TGTGCCAGCAGCTTAGATCACCGCAGGGTGAATTCCCCCCTCCACTTT. As protein: CASSLDHRRVNSPLHF. The rearrangement joins TRBV11-2 to TRBJ1-6, with a possible D match to TRBD1 (5 bases). The CDR3 is 16 amino acids. In germline, CDR1 is SGHAT, CDR2 FQNNGV.

V is TRBV2 and J is TRBJ2-6; TRBD1 matches 9 bases. J gave up 1 base and V 4 bases, and 8 bases lay outside the gene matches. The CDR3 extends over 18 amino acids. Per germline, CDR1 SNHLY and CDR2 FYNNEI. CDR3 nucleotide sequence: TGTGCCAGCAGTGGCCCGGGACAGGGAATTTCTGGGGCCAACGTCCTGACTTTC. Protein product: CASSGPGQGISGANVLTF.

This chain uses TRBV2 with TRBJ1-5; 7 bases match TRBD1. Germline trimming cut 4 bases from V and 3 bases from J; bases unmatched to any gene: 9. The CDR3 runs to 16 residues. Per germline, CDR1 SNHLY and CDR2 FYNNEI. The CDR3 DNA is TGTGCCAGCAGTGGGGCGACAGGGACTCTCAATCAGCCCCAGCATTTT. Translation: CASSGATGTLNQPQHF.

The V and J genes are TRBV13 and TRBJ2-1, with D uncertain. Germline V CDR1 and CDR2: PRHDT, FYEKMQ (reference sequence). The CDR3 extends over 12 amino acids. The V end lost 2 bases, the J end lost 9 bases, and 8 bases lay between the germline ends. For the CDR3, the DNA is TGTGCCAGCAGCTTATCGGCGGTTGAGCAGTTCTTC. Translating it yields CASSLSAVEQFF.

This clone was seen once. The chain couples TRBV25-1 to TRBJ1-6, with D uncertain. This CDR3 is built from 14 residues. With 4 bases removed from V and 7 bases from J, the gap between germline ends came to 11 bases. Per germline, CDR1 MGHDK and CDR2 SYGVNS. The CDR3 coding sequence is TGTGCCAGCAGTGTTATCAGTCAGAATTCACCCCTCCACTTT. Its protein is CASSVISQNSPLHF.